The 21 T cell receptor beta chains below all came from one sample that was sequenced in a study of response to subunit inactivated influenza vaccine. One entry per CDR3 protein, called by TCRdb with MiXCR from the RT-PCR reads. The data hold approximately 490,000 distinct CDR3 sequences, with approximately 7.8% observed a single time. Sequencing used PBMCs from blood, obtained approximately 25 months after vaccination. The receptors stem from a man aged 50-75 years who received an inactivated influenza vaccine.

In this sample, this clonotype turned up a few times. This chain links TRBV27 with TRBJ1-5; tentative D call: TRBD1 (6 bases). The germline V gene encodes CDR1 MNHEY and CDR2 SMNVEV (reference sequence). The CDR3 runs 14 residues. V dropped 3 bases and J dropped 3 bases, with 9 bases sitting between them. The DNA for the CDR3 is TGTGCCAGCAGTTTCCAGGGGTACAATCAGCCCCAGCATTTT. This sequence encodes CASSFQGYNQPQHF.

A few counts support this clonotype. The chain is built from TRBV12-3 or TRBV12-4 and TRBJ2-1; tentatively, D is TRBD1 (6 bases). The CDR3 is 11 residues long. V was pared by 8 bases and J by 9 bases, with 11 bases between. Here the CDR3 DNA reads TGTGCCAGCGCGCGGACAGTTGAGCAGTTCTTC. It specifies CASARTVEQFF.

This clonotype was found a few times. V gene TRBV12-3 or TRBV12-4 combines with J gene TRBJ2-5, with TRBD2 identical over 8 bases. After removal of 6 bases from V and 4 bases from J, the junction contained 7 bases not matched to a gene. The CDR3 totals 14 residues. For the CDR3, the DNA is TGTGCCAGCAGCCCCTCGGGGGGGGGAGAGACCCAGTACTTC. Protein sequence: CASSPSGGGETQYF.

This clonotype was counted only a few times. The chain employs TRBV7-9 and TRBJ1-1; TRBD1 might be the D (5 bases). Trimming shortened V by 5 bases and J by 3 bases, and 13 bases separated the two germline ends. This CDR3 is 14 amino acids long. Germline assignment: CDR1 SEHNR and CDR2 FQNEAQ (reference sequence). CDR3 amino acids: CASSPRVWDTEAFF. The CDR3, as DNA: TGTGCCAGCAGCCCCAGGGTGTGGGACACTGAAGCTTTCTTT.

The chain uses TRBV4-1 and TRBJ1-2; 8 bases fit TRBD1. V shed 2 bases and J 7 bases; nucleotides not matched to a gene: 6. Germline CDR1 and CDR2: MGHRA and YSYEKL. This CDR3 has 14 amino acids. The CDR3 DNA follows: TGCGCCAGCAGCCAACCTGGACAGGGTCGTGGCTACACCTTC. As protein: CASSQPGQGRGYTF.

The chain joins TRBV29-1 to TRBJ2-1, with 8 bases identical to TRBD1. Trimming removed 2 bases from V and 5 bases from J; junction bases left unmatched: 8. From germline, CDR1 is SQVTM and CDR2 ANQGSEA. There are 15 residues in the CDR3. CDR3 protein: CSVERRDRSHNEQFF. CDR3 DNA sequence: TGCAGCGTTGAACGCCGGGACAGGTCTCACAATGAGCAGTTCTTC.

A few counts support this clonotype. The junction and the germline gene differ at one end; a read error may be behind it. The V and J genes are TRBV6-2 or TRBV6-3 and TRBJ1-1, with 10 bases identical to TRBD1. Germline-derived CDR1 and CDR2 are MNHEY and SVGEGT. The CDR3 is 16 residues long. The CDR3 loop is CASSHSWTGGRTEAFF. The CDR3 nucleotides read TGTGCCAGCAGTCACTCGTGGACAGGGGGAAGAACTGAAGCTTTCTTT.

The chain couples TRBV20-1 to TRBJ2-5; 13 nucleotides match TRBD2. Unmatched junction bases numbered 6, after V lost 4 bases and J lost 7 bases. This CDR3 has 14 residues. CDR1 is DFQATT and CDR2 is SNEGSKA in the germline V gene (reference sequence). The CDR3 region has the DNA TGCAGTGCTAAAGGGACTAGCGGGGTTGGGACCCAGTACTTC. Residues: CSAKGTSGVGTQYF.

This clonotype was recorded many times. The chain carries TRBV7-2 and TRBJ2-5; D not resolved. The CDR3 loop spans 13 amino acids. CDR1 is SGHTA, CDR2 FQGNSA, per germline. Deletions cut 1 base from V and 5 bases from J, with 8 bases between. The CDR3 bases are TGTGCCAGCAGCTTAGTATTAGGGGAGACCCAGTACTTC. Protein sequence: CASSLVLGETQYF.

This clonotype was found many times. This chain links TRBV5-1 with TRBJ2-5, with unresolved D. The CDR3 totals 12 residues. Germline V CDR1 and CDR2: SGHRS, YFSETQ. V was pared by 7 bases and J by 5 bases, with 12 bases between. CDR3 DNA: TGCGCCAGCTCCAAAGTGAGGGAGACCCAGTACTTC. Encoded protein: CASSKVRETQYF.

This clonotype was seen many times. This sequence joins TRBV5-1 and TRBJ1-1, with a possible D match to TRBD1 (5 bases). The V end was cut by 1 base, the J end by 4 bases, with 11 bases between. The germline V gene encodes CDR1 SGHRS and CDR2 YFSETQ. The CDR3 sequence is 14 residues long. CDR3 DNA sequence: TGCGCCAGCAGCTTGTTGGGGCAGGGCACTGAAGCTTTCTTT. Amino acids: CASSLLGQGTEAFF.

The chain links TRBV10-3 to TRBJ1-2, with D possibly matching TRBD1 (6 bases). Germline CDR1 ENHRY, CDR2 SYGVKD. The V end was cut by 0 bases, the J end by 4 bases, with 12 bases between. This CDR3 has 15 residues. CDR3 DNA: TGTGCCATCAGTGAGTCGTTACAGGGCATCTATGGCTACACCTTC. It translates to CAISESLQGIYGYTF.

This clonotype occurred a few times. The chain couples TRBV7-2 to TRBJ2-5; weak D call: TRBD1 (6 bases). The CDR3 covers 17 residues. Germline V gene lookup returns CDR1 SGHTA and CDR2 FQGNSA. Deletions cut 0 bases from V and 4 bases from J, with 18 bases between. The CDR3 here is CASSLALDPEQGETQYF. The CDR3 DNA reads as TGTGCCAGCAGCTTAGCGTTAGACCCGGAACAGGGAGAGACCCAGTACTTC.

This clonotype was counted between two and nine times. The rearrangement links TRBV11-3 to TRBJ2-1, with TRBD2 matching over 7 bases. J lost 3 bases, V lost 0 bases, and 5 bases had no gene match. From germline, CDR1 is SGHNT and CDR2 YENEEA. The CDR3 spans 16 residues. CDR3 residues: CASSLDGGTSYNEQFF. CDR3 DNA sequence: TGTGCCAGCAGCTTAGACGGGGGGACCAGCTACAATGAGCAGTTCTTC.

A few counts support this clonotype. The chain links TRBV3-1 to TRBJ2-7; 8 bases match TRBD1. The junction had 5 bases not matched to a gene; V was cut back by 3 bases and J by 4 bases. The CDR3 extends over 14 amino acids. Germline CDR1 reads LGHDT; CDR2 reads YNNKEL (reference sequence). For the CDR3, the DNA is TGTGCCAGCAGCCATTCAGGGGGCTCGTACGAGCAGTACTTC. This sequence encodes CASSHSGGSYEQYF.

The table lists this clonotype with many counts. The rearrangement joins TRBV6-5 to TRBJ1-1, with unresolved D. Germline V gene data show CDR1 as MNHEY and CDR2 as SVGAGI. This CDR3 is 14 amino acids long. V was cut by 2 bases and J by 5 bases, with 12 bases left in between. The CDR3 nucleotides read TGTGCCAGCAGTTACGGGGATGGGAGGACTGAAGCTTTCTTT. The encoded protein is CASSYGDGRTEAFF.

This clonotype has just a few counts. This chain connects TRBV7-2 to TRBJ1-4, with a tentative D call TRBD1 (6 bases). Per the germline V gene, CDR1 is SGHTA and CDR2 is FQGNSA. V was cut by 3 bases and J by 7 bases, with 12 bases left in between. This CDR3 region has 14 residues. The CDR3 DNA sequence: TGTGCCAGCAGCTTGGACAGACCTTCTGAAAAACTGTTTTTT. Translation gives CASSLDRPSEKLFF.

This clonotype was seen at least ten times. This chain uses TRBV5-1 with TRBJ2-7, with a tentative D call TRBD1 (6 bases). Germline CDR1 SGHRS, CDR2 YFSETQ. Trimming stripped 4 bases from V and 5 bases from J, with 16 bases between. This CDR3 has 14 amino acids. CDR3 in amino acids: CASSPLQGIDEQYF. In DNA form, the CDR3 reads TGCGCCAGCAGCCCGCTACAGGGAATAGACGAGCAGTACTTC.

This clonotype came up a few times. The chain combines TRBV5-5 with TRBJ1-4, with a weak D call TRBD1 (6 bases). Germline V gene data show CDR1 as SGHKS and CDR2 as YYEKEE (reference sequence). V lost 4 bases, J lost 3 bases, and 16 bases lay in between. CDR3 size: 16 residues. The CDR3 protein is CASSPGSGTPNEKLFF. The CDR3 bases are TGTGCCAGCAGCCCCGGATCCGGGACACCTAATGAAAAACTGTTTTTT.

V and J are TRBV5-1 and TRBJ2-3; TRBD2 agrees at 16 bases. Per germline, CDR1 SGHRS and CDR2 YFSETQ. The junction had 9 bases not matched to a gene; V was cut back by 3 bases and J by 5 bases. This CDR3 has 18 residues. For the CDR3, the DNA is TGCGCCAGCAGCTACCTAACGGGACTAGCGGGGGGGCAAGATACGCAGTATTTT. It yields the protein CASSYLTGLAGGQDTQYF.

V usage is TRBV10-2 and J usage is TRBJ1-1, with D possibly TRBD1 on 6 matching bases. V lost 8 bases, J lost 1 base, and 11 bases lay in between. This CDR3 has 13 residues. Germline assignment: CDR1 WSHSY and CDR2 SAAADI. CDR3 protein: CASLSGQNTEAFF. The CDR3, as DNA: TGCGCCAGCCTATCGGGACAGAACACTGAAGCTTTCTTT.